The T cell receptor beta chain under discussion was sequenced for a study of shared clonotypes between healthy human individuals. General study results and limits: A handful of donors showed sharing of around 5% of naive CD4 clonotypes. Clonotype sharing levels among donors were expected to vary with sequencing depth. Sorted-subset sequencing, rarefaction showed, was incomplete despite large depth.

TCRdb's table, derived via immunoSEQ multiplex PCR, lists solely in-frame clones and lacks some. This sample carries millions of clones, just under 95% of them seen once, and the ten largest clones take roughly 1.1%. Naive CD8 populations comprised CD45RO-negative cells positively selected for CCR7, excluding terminally differentiated effector memory CD45RA+ cells. In the case of this clone: Its antigen is undetermined.

The sequence was collected from a man younger than 35 in good health. The specimen sequenced was naive CD8+ T cells sorted from blood.

As DNA, the CDR3 is TGTGCCAGCAGCTTAGGACAGTGGGGGATGGGGGAGACCCAGTACTTC. Amino acids: CASSLGQWGMGETQYF. The J gene is TRBJ2-5, the V gene TRBV7-6; D may correspond to TRBD1 or TRBD2 (5 bases each). CDR3 length equals 16 residues. The V gene's germline CDR1 is SGHVS and CDR2 FNYEAQ. V shed 1 base and J shed 5 bases, with 17 bases lying between them. The whole variable domain, remainder taken from reference TRBV7-6 and TRBJ2-5, is GAGVSQSPRYKVTKRGQDVALRCDPISGHVSLYWYRQALGQGPEFLTYFNYEAQQDKSGLPNDRFSAERPEGSISTLTIQRTEQRDSAMYRCASSLGQWGMGETQYFGPGTRLLVL.